Listed below are T cell receptor beta chains from one sample, sequenced in a study of persistence of HIV-infected CD4 T cells. Method: immunoSEQ multiplex PCR; TCRdb's copy keeps in-frame clones and lacks some. The data show tens of thousands of clones, with roughly 82% seen just once and about 6% held by the top ten. These receptors have no identified antigens. The starting material was CD4+ T cells sorted from PBMCs after 18-hour stimulation, obtained from a patient who received antiretroviral therapy. The source of these receptors is an adult woman with HIV who was CMV-seropositive. Both conserved end residues are part of each CDR3. Each record gives: V gene, CDR3 protein.

V gene: TRBV9
CDR3 protein: CASSVATAGYDEQYF

V gene: TRBV7-2
CDR3 protein: CASSPRLTSRSYNEQFF

V gene: TRBV3-1/TRBV3-2
CDR3 protein: CASSPPKARARTGELFF

V gene: TRBV29-1
CDR3 protein: CSVEGGYNEQFF

V gene: TRBV5-1
CDR3 protein: CASSLGSVQETQYF

V gene: TRBV7-2
CDR3 protein: CASRPFASATNEKLFF

V gene: TRBV7-2
CDR3 protein: CASSPGTGGNYGYTF

V gene: TRBV2
CDR3 protein: CASTIGRTVGGYTF

V gene: TRBV29-1
CDR3 protein: CSVRQGATDTEAFF

V gene: TRBV9
CDR3 protein: CASSAGGLETQYF

V gene: TRBV6-5
CDR3 protein: CASRLEGMTEAFF

V gene: TRBV5-1
CDR3 protein: CASSLGQGKETQYF

V gene: TRBV11-3
CDR3 protein: CASSLGQSGNTIYF

V gene: TRBV5-1
CDR3 protein: CASSRGRDNSPLHF

V gene: TRBV6-5
CDR3 protein: CATTQGAAGDSPLHF

V gene: TRBV3-1/TRBV3-2
CDR3 protein: CASSQGDATNEKLFF

V gene: TRBV5-4
CDR3 protein: CASSLGGIKVRGTDTQYF

V gene: TRBV5-6
CDR3 protein: CASSSGTSGYTF

V gene: TRBV3-1/TRBV3-2
CDR3 protein: CASSQTGRFTEAFF